This T cell receptor beta chain was sequenced in a study of T cell therapy after organ transplantation. Study information: Expansion used a peptide pool of 30 HLA class I and II CMV epitopes. 20 to 29 weeks after therapy completion, long-term post-therapy blood was collected.

The CDR3 has 15 amino acids. The V and J ends lost 0 bases and 8 bases respectively, with 14 bases between them. Germline V gene data show CDR1 as MDHEN and CDR2 as SYDVKM. Assay: immunoSEQ multiplex PCR; the TCRdb copy retains only in-frame clones and omits some. The table records about 1,500 clones, about three quarters of them present only once. Time point specified: 20-29 weeks after completion of therapy. Comments on this clone: The antigen is undetermined.

This clonotype originated in a human patient who had received a solid organ transplant and had CMV disease. The T cells may partly be graft donor cells. The rearrangement joins TRBV28 to TRBJ2-1; TRBD1 is a possible D gene (5 bases). The sequencing here drew on CD8+ T cells from blood, taken after autologous CMV-specific T cell therapy. The CDR3 protein is CASSLWSPRADEQFF. The CDR3 region has the DNA TGTGCCAGCAGTTTATGGAGCCCCAGGGCCGATGAGCAGTTCTTC.